This T cell receptor (beta chain) came from a study of T cells expressing NK-cell markers. This clonotype is identified as medium-sized (0.01 to 0.1%) from frequency. The antigen is undetermined. Points from the study as a whole: Researchers report these clonotypes also headed the CD3+CD56-NKG2C+ fraction in a handful of donors. Whether expanded NKG2C+ T cell clones were HCMV specific stayed uncertain.

Per germline, CDR1 SGHRS and CDR2 YFSETQ. The CDR3 contains 14 residues. TCRdb reworked the 5' RACE reads into one entry per CDR3 protein, no DNA. The sample table includes nearly 8,000 distinct CDR3 sequences. The sequence was collected from a man aged 18 to 29 in good health. The sample taken for sequencing was blood T cells: a sorted CD56 or NKG2C T cell subset, CD4+ or CD8+ T cells, or bulk PBMC T cells (not recorded which). V gene TRBV5-1 combines with J gene TRBJ2-7; TCRdb gives TRBD2 as the D gene, but with no DNA this cannot be confirmed. The CDR3: CASTLSGTSYEQYF.